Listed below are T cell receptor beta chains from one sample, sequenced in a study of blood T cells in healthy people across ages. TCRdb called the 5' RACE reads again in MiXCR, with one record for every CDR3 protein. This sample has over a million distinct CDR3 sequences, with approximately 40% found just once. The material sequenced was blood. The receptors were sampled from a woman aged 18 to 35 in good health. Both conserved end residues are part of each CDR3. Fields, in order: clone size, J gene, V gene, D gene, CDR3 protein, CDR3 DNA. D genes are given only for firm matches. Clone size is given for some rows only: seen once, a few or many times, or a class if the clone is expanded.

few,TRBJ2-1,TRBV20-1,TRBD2,CSATREGNEQFF,TGCAGTGCTACCAGGGAGGGGAATGAGCAGTTCTTC
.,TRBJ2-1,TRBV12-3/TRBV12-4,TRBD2,CASSSSSGRAGYNEQFF,TGTGCCAGCAGTTCTTCTAGCGGGAGGGCCGGCTACAATGAGCAGTTCTTC
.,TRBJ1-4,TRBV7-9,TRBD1,CVSSTGQGDYEKLFF,TGTGTCAGCAGCACCGGACAGGGGGATTATGAAAAACTGTTTTTT
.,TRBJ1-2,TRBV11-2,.,CASSLEVIHGYTF,TGTGCCAGCAGCTTAGAAGTCATTCATGGCTACACCTTC
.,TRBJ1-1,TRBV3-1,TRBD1,CASSDRTGFLNTEAFF,TGTGCCAGCAGCGATCGGACAGGTTTCCTGAACACTGAAGCTTTCTTT
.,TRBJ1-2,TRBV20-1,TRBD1,CSAISGGEGYTF,TGCAGTGCTATTTCAGGGGGCGAGGGCTACACCTTC
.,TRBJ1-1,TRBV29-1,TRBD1,CSVDDRGTAEAFF,TGCAGTGTTGATGACAGGGGTACGGCTGAAGCTTTCTTT
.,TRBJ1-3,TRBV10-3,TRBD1,CAIRKGASGNTIYF,TGTGCCATCAGAAAGGGGGCTTCTGGAAACACCATATATTTT
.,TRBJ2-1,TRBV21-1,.,CASRARVGGEQFF,TGTGCCAGCAGGGCCAGGGTGGGGGGCGAGCAGTTCTTC
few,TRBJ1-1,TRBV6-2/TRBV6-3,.,CASRRTTEAFF,TGTGCCAGCAGACGTACCACTGAAGCTTTCTTT